The 24 T cell receptor beta chains below were found in one sample sequenced in a study of blood T cell repertoires in COVID-19. Profiling relied on immunoSEQ multiplex PCR, and the TCRdb table lists in-frame clones only, not all of them. The sample yields approximately 140,000 clones, more than 70% seen once. Sequencing was done on a sample of peripheral blood. The receptors derive from a human donor in a cohort sampled during active COVID-19.

The chain employs TRBV2 and TRBJ2-1; TRBD2 might be the D (5 bases). The CDR3 totals 15 residues. The V gene's germline CDR1 is SNHLY and CDR2 FYNNEI. Trimming removed 6 bases from V and 3 bases from J, with 15 bases in between. The CDR3 reads CASSPPGGGYNEQFF. CDR3 in DNA: TGTGCCAGCAGCCCGCCCGGAGGTGGCTACAATGAGCAGTTCTTC. Full variable domain (outside the CDR3, taken from reference TRBV2 and TRBJ2-1): EPEVTQTPSHQVTQMGQEVILRCVPISNHLYFYWYRQILGQKVEFLVSFYNNEISEKSEIFDDQFSVERPDGSNFTLKIRSTKLEDSAMYFCASSPPGGGYNEQFFGPGTRLTVL.

The chain carries TRBV7-2 and TRBJ2-5; D might be TRBD1 (6 bases). The V and J ends lost 4 bases and 5 bases respectively, with 20 bases between them. Germline-derived CDR1 and CDR2 are SGHTA and FQGNSA. This CDR3 region has 16 residues. CDR3 sequence reads: CASSSSTGDPSETQYF. Written as DNA, the CDR3 is TGTGCCAGCAGCTCTTCGACAGGAGATCCTTCGGAGACCCAGTACTTC.

This clone was observed a handful of times. The V and J genes are TRBV5-4 and TRBJ2-3; 11 bases match TRBD2. The CDR3 loop spans 17 amino acids. Germline V gives CDR1 SGHNT, CDR2 YYREEE (reference sequence). Trimming cost V 0 bases and J 4 bases; bases outside gene matches: 7. CDR3 bases: TGTGCCAGCAGCTTGGGGACTAGCGGGTGGGTGGCAGATACGCAGTATTTT. It is translated as CASSLGTSGWVADTQYF.

The count of this clone is one. The V call is TRBV30, the J call TRBJ1-3; TRBD1 might be the D (5 bases). V gave up 0 bases and J gave up 0 bases, with 12 bases separating them. The CDR3 covers 16 residues. The germline V gene encodes CDR1 GTSNPN and CDR2 SVGIG (reference sequence). The CDR3 protein is CAWSVPRQSSGNTIYF. In DNA, the CDR3 is TGTGCCTGGAGTGTACCCCGACAGAGCTCTGGAAACACCATATATTTT.

The chain joins TRBV6-2 or TRBV6-3 to TRBJ1-2; a weak D match, TRBD1 (5 bases). The V end was cut by 6 bases, the J end by 6 bases, with 14 bases between. CDR1 and CDR2 (germline): MNHEY, SVGEGT. The length of the CDR3 is 13 residues. CDR3 sequence (DNA): TGTGCCAGCAGCCGGGACGGGAGGAATGGCTACACCTTC. Protein product: CASSRDGRNGYTF.

The chain uses TRBV6-5 and TRBJ2-2; TRBD1 might be the D (6 bases). The CDR3 totals 15 residues. V was trimmed by 8 bases and J by 5 bases, leaving 18 bases between them. Germline V gene data show CDR1 as MNHEY and CDR2 as SVGAGI. Here the CDR3 DNA reads TGTGCCAGCGGCCCCCGGGACATTCGAACCGGGGAGCTGTTTTTT. Translated: CASGPRDIRTGELFF.

The chain combines TRBV10-3 with TRBJ1-1; tentatively, D is TRBD1 (5 bases). CDR1 ENHRY and CDR2 SYGVKD come from the germline V gene. There are 13 residues in the CDR3. The V and J ends lost 4 bases and 1 base respectively, with 7 bases between them. The CDR3 is CAISVGENTEAFF. CDR3 sequence (DNA): TGTGCCATCAGTGTAGGGGAGAACACTGAAGCTTTCTTT.

The chain joins TRBV7-9 to TRBJ1-2; D perhaps matches TRBD1 (5 bases). V was clipped by 3 bases and J by 6 bases, with 11 bases between them. The germline gives CDR1 SEHNR, CDR2 FQNEAQ (reference sequence). This CDR3 is 13 amino acids long. The CDR3 DNA follows: TGTGCCAGCAGCTTCATCAGGGCCCATGGCTACACCTTC. Its translation: CASSFIRAHGYTF.

V and J are TRBV30 and TRBJ2-1; TRBD1 matches at 7 bases. Looked up from germline, CDR1 is GTSNPN and CDR2 is SVGIG (reference sequence). The CDR3 has 14 residues. The V and J ends lost 1 base and 7 bases, in that order; junction bases with no gene match: 7. The CDR3 region has the DNA TGTGCCTGGAGTGCGCACAGGGGTTGGAATGAGCAGTTCTTC. This encodes CAWSAHRGWNEQFF.

CDR3 in amino acids: CASSHRGLAGNEQFF. The CDR3 nucleotides read TGTGCCAGCAGCCACCGGGGACTAGCGGGCAATGAGCAGTTCTTC. The V and J genes are TRBV7-2 and TRBJ2-1; 12 bases are shared with TRBD2. V dropped 5 bases and J dropped 6; count of bases not matched to a gene: 5. Germline loops: CDR1 SGHTA, CDR2 FQGNSA. The CDR3 sequence is 15 residues long.

This clone was picked up one time. The chain couples TRBV23-1 to TRBJ2-1, with D tentatively TRBD2 (5 bases). TRBV23-1 is treated as an ORF (open reading frame) with a function not yet certain. The CDR3 is made up of 18 amino acids. V was cut by 0 bases and J by 2 bases, with 17 bases left in between. Written as DNA, the CDR3 is TGCGCCAGCAGTCAATCACGGCCGGAGAGGGCCACCTACAATGAGCAGTTCTTC. Residues: CASSQSRPERATYNEQFF.

The V and J genes are TRBV28 and TRBJ1-6, with TRBD1 as a possible D gene (6 bases). The CDR3 runs 14 residues. Trimming removed 6 bases at V and 6 bases at J, with 12 bases between. CDR1 and CDR2 (germline): MDHEN, SYDVKM. CDR3 in amino acids: CASRDGTINSPLHF. CDR3 nucleotide sequence: TGTGCCAGCAGGGACGGGACAATTAATTCACCCCTCCACTTT. The complete variable domain, with remaining parts taken from reference TRBV28 and TRBJ1-6, reads DVKVTQSSRYLVKRTGEKVFLECVQDMDHENMFWYRQDPGLGLRLIYFSYDVKMKEKGDIPEGYSVSREKKERFSLILESASTNQTSMYLCASRDGTINSPLHFGNGTRLTVT.

The V and J genes are TRBV11-2 and TRBJ2-1; D possibly corresponds to TRBD1 (6 bases). Germline V gene data show CDR1 as SGHAT and CDR2 as FQNNGV. This CDR3 is built from 14 residues. Trimming took 5 bases from V and 11 from J, leaving 19 bases between them. The CDR3 sequence is CASSPNRQEVQQFF. The CDR3 region has the DNA TGTGCCAGCAGCCCTAATAGACAGGAGGTTCAGCAGTTCTTC.

This clone was recorded once. The genes are TRBV4-1 and TRBJ2-5; 12 positions agree with TRBD2. Trimming cost V 3 bases and J 3 bases; bases outside gene matches: 2. This CDR3 spans 15 amino acids. Per the germline V gene, CDR1 is MGHRA and CDR2 is YSYEKL. CDR3 region: CASSHRTSGEETQYF. The CDR3 bases are TGCGCCAGCAGCCACCGGACTAGCGGGGAAGAGACCCAGTACTTC.

This chain connects TRBV30 to TRBJ2-1; TRBD2 matches at 7 bases. With 7 bases clipped from V and 1 base from J, the junction kept 4 bases outside the gene matches. This CDR3 is built from 13 residues. Germline V gene data show CDR1 as GTSNPN and CDR2 as SVGIG (reference sequence). The CDR3 DNA reads TGTGCCTCTAGCGGCCAGTCCTACAATGAGCAGTTCTTC. It translates to CASSGQSYNEQFF.

The chain recombines TRBV28 with TRBJ1-6; 8 bases line up with TRBD1. The germline CDR1 and CDR2 sequences are MDHEN and SYDVKM. The CDR3 sequence is 15 residues long. The V segment lost 5 bases and the J segment 7 bases; nucleotides outside the gene matches: 7. The CDR3 spells CASSARTGSNSPLHF. CDR3 DNA sequence: TGTGCCAGCAGTGCCCGGACAGGGAGCAATTCACCCCTCCACTTT.

The chain recombines TRBV18 with TRBJ1-2; a possible D gene is TRBD1 (6 bases). Trimming left V 0 bases short and J 5 bases short, with 13 bases between. The CDR3 runs 15 residues. The germline CDR1 and CDR2 sequences are KGHSH and LQKENI. Written as DNA, the CDR3 is TGTGCCAGCTCACCACCAACAGGGTTGGTTTATGGCTACACCTTC. Translation gives CASSPPTGLVYGYTF.

The chain combines TRBV6-2 or TRBV6-3 with TRBJ2-1, with 8 bases fitting TRBD2. The germline CDR1 and CDR2 sequences are MNHEY and SVGEGT. The CDR3 covers 15 residues. With 6 bases clipped from V and 7 bases from J, the junction kept 11 bases outside the gene matches. The CDR3 DNA reads TGTGCCAGCAGCCAGACCCGGGGGGGACCAAATGAGCAGTTCTTC. Its protein is CASSQTRGGPNEQFF.

The chain carries TRBV7-2 and TRBJ2-1; 8 positions match TRBD2. Germline V gene lookup returns CDR1 SGHTA and CDR2 FQGNSA. The CDR3 length is 14 residues. J gave up 8 bases and V 5 bases, and 8 bases lay outside the gene matches. The CDR3 sequence is CASSSAGLVHEQFF. As DNA, the CDR3 is TGTGCCAGCAGCAGTGCGGGACTAGTCCATGAGCAGTTCTTC.

V gene TRBV6-6 combines with J gene TRBJ1-6; 7 bases align to TRBD1. The CDR3 covers 16 residues. Germline V gene sequence: CDR1 MNHNY, CDR2 SVGAGI (reference sequence). With V trimmed by 6 bases and J by 6 bases, 11 bases remained unmatched. Written as DNA, the CDR3 is TGTGCCAGCAGGGAGGGACAGTCAGGCTCTAATTCACCCCTCCACTTT. As protein: CASREGQSGSNSPLHF.

This rearrangement joins TRBV7-2 to TRBJ1-1; D remains unclear. Germline loops: CDR1 SGHTA, CDR2 FQGNSA. The length of the CDR3 is 13 residues. The V and J ends lost 6 bases and 1 base respectively, with 9 bases between them. Here the CDR3 DNA reads TGTGCCAGCAGATTCAACACGAACACTGAAGCTTTCTTT. Translation: CASRFNTNTEAFF.

The rearrangement uses TRBV23-1 and TRBJ1-5, with TRBD1 identical over 9 bases. TRBV23-1 counts as an open reading frame of uncertain function. The V segment lost 2 bases and the J segment 6 bases; nucleotides outside the gene matches: 23. The CDR3 sequence is 21 residues long. This CDR3 is CASSQNSRRDRDRRCGQPQHF. The CDR3 nucleotides read TGCGCCAGCAGTCAAAATTCACGCCGGGACAGGGATCGGCGGTGTGGTCAGCCCCAGCATTTT.

The chain combines TRBV13 with TRBJ2-7, with TRBD2 matching 8 bases. Germline V gene lookup returns CDR1 PRHDT and CDR2 FYEKMQ (reference sequence). The V gene end was trimmed by 5 bases and the J gene end by 6 bases; junction bases not matched to a gene: 6. The CDR3 is 13 amino acids. In DNA, the CDR3 is TGTGCCAGCAGCCCCGAGCGGGAGTTCGAGCAGTACTTC. Its translation is CASSPEREFEQYF.

This chain links TRBV21-1 with TRBJ2-7; no check of the table's D call, TRBD1, against the DNA was made. TRBV21-1 corresponds to a pseudogene. The CDR3 is made up of 14 amino acids. The CDR3 region is CASSKGDISYEQYF. The CDR3 nucleotides are TGTGCCAGCAGCAAAGGAGACATTTCCTACGAGCAGTACTTC.